A single sample is the source of the 7 T cell receptor beta chains below, sequenced in a study of blood T cell repertoires in COVID-19 (dated by TCRdb to the early 2020s). Libraries were prepared through the immunoSEQ multiplex PCR assay. The table comes from immuneACCESS by way of TCRdb, which keeps in-frame sequences with V and J called. Part of the clones is missing from these tables; in studies checked, under half for an unresolved V gene and the rest for unknown reasons. In this sample the table shows some 240,000 clones, more than 75% of which occur a single time. The top ten clones comprise approximately 5.2% of the sample. What was sequenced was peripheral blood. All receptors derive from a woman in her seventies with COVID-19, enrolled during active disease.

This clone showed up just once. This sequence joins TRBV7-7 and TRBJ2-1; maybe TRBD1 (5 bases). The CDR3 length is 17 residues. The germline V gene encodes CDR1 SSHAT and CDR2 FNYEAQ (reference sequence). Trimming cost V 5 bases and J 6 bases, with 23 bases left between them. The CDR3 DNA follows: TGTGCCAGCAGCCGCTTATCTTCTGGGGCAGGTCGCAATGAGCAGTTCTTC. This gives the protein CASSRLSSGAGRNEQFF.

This chain links TRBV5-1 with TRBJ2-2, with 10 bases aligning to TRBD1. The CDR3 length is 16 residues. Germline CDR1 and CDR2: SGHRS and YFSETQ. J was trimmed by 2 bases and V by 4 bases; bases with no gene match: 5. CDR3 bases: TGCGCCAGCAGCCCCGGGGACAGGGGAAACACCGGGGAGCTGTTTTTT. It translates to CASSPGDRGNTGELFF.

This sequence joins TRBV14 and TRBJ2-7; TRBD1 aligns across 7 bases. Trimming cost V 3 bases and J 7 bases; bases outside gene matches: 9. The CDR3 spans 14 residues. The germline CDR1 and CDR2 sequences are SGHDN and FVKESK. CDR3 loop: CASSQRQGVGEQYF. The CDR3, as DNA: TGTGCCAGCAGCCAGAGACAGGGTGTCGGAGAGCAGTACTTC.

The V call is TRBV11-2, the J call TRBJ2-3, with TRBD2 identical over 13 bases. The J segment lost 9 bases and the V segment lost 5 bases, leaving 8 bases of the junction unmatched. This CDR3 is built from 15 residues. Germline V gene sequence: CDR1 SGHAT, CDR2 FQNNGV. CDR3 amino acids: CASSPTSGRANTQYF. CDR3 in DNA: TGTGCCAGCAGCCCCACTAGCGGGAGGGCGAACACGCAGTATTTT.

The chain employs TRBV28 and TRBJ2-1; 7 positions match TRBD2. With V trimmed by 2 bases and J by 7 bases, 11 bases remained unmatched. The CDR3 length is 16 residues. Germline V lookup: CDR1 MDHEN, CDR2 SYDVKM. CDR3 region: CASSLEGGPFGNEQFF. As DNA, the CDR3 is TGTGCCAGCAGTTTAGAGGGAGGGCCTTTTGGAAATGAGCAGTTCTTC.

CDR3 sequence reads: CAISESNRGGSPLHF. CDR3 DNA: TGTGCCATCAGTGAGTCGAATAGGGGTGGTTCACCCCTCCACTTT. The genes are TRBV10-3 and TRBJ1-6; D is perhaps TRBD1 (5 bases). Germline V gene sequence: CDR1 ENHRY, CDR2 SYGVKD. The CDR3 extends over 15 amino acids. Trimming left V 0 bases short and J 9 bases short, with 12 bases between.

This clone has only a few counts. The chain combines TRBV28 with TRBJ1-2, with D maybe TRBD1 (6 bases). The CDR3 is made up of 15 amino acids. Germline lookup yields CDR1 MDHEN and CDR2 SYDVKM. V was trimmed by 5 bases and J by 0 bases, leaving 13 bases between them. The CDR3 reads CASSPTGLSNYGYTF. The CDR3 nucleotides read TGTGCCAGCAGTCCTACAGGGTTATCTAACTATGGCTACACCTTC.